The next 8 T cell receptor beta chains were all read from a single sample in a study. TCRdb re-called the RT-PCR reads with MiXCR, one entry per CDR3 protein. The sample holds about 680,000 distinct CDR3 sequences, more than 13% seen once. The source material was memory CD4+ T cells from blood. These receptor sequences come from a female donor in good health, serving as a healthy control.

This clonotype was observed a few times. V gene TRBV5-1 combines with J gene TRBJ2-1; D is unresolved. CDR1 SGHRS and CDR2 YFSETQ come from the germline V gene. V was cut by 0 bases and J by 0 bases, with 13 bases left in between. This CDR3 has 17 residues. The DNA of the CDR3 is TGCGCCAGCAGCTTGGCCCCCGCGGATAGCTCCTACAATGAGCAGTTCTTC. Amino acids: CASSLAPADSSYNEQFF.

The sample holds a few counts of this clonotype. The gene calls are TRBV5-1 and TRBJ1-2; no clear D. This CDR3 contains 12 residues. Germline V gene data show CDR1 as SGHRS and CDR2 as YFSETQ. With 0 bases removed from V and 8 bases from J, the gap between germline ends came to 8 bases. Written as DNA, the CDR3 is TGCGCCAGCAGCTTGGACAGTCTCGGCTACACCTTC. This encodes CASSLDSLGYTF.

This clonotype has only a few counts. The chain combines TRBV3-1 with TRBJ1-5; TRBD1 might be the D (5 bases). Trimming cost V 1 base and J 6 bases, with 10 bases left between them. The CDR3 is 14 residues long. Germline V lookup: CDR1 LGHDT, CDR2 YNNKEL (reference sequence). This CDR3 is CASSQAPGPQPQHF. The CDR3 DNA reads TGTGCCAGCAGCCAAGCTCCAGGGCCTCAGCCCCAGCATTTT.

The chain uses TRBV18 and TRBJ2-7; 9 bases are shared with TRBD2. The germline gives CDR1 KGHSH, CDR2 LQKENI. J lost 7 bases, V lost 2 bases, and 6 bases had no gene match. This CDR3 has 14 amino acids. In DNA form, the CDR3 reads TGTGCCAGCTCACCATCGGCGGGAGGGGGAGAGCAGTACTTC. It codes for CASSPSAGGGEQYF.

The chain combines TRBV5-1 with TRBJ2-7, with D perhaps being TRBD1 or TRBD2 (6 bases each). With 3 bases removed from V and 7 bases from J, the gap between germline ends came to 14 bases. Germline CDR1 SGHRS, CDR2 YFSETQ. This CDR3 is 13 amino acids long. In nucleotides, the CDR3 is TGCGCCAGCAGCTCCGAGGGGGGTTCGGAGCAGTACTTC. It is translated as CASSSEGGSEQYF.

The V call is TRBV3-1, the J call TRBJ2-5; D perhaps matches TRBD2 (6 bases). V dropped 1 base and J dropped 4 bases, with 13 bases sitting between them. Germline V gene lookup returns CDR1 LGHDT and CDR2 YNNKEL (reference sequence). CDR3 length equals 15 residues. The CDR3 DNA follows: TGTGCCAGCAGCCAAGGTCCTAGAGCGGGAGAGACCCAGTACTTC. Its translation is CASSQGPRAGETQYF.

There are a few counts of this clonotype. This chain connects TRBV6-5 to TRBJ2-1; 14 bases are shared with TRBD2. V trimming: 6 bases; J trimming: 6 bases; junction bases outside the gene matches: 13. There are 18 residues in the CDR3. CDR1 is MNHEY and CDR2 is SVGAGI in the germline V gene. The CDR3 nucleotides read TGTGCCAGCAGCCGGACTAGCGGGAGGCCGGGGGGGCGCAATGAGCAGTTCTTC. Amino acid sequence: CASSRTSGRPGGRNEQFF.

The chain links TRBV10-3 to TRBJ2-3, with D possibly matching TRBD1 (6 bases). With 6 bases removed from V and 0 bases from J, the gap between germline ends came to 13 bases. CDR3 length: 15 residues. Germline V gene data show CDR1 as ENHRY and CDR2 as SYGVKD. The CDR3 region is CAISNRDTSTDTQYF. The CDR3 DNA follows: TGTGCCATCAGCAACCGGGACACCAGCACAGATACGCAGTATTTT.